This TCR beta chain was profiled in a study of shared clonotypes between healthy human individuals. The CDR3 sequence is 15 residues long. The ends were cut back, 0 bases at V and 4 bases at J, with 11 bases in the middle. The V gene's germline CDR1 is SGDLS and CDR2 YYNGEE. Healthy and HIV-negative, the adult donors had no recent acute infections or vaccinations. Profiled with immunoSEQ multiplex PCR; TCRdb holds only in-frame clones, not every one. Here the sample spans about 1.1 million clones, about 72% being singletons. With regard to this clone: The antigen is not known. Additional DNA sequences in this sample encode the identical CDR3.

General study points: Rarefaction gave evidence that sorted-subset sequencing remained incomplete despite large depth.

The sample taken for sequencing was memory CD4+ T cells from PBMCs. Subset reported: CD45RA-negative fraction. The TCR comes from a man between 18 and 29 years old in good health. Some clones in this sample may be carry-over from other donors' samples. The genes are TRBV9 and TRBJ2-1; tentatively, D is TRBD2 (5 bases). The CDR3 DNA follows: TGTGCCAGCAGCGTAGGCAGCGGTGGGTACAATGAGCAGTTCTTC. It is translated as CASSVGSGGYNEQFF. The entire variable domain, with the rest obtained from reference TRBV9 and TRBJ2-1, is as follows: DSGVTQTPKHLITATGQRVTLRCSPRSGDLSVYWYQQSLDQGLQFLIQYYNGEERAKGNILERFSAQQFPDLHSELNLSSLELGDSALYFCASSVGSGGYNEQFFGPGTRLTVL.